The 19 T cell receptor beta chains reported below all come from one sample, sequenced in a study of blood T cell repertoires in COVID-19. Libraries were prepared by immunoSEQ multiplex PCR; TCRdb keeps only in-frame clonotypes and omits some of them. The sample contains around 37,000 clones, about 76% of which appear only once. The source material was peripheral blood. These receptors originate from a man between 65 and 85 years old with COVID-19, enrolled during active disease.

The rearrangement joins TRBV15 to TRBJ1-4, with 8 bases matching TRBD1. Germline V gene lookup returns CDR1 LNHNV and CDR2 YYDKDF (reference sequence). Trimming took 0 bases from V and 15 from J; bases not matched to a gene: 6. The CDR3 runs to 13 residues. The CDR3 coding sequence is TGTGCCACCAGCAGAGATAGGACAGGGTTCTTGTTTTTT. Translating gives CATSRDRTGFLFF.

V usage is TRBV18 and J usage is TRBJ1-1; D unresolved. Germline V gene lookup returns CDR1 KGHSH and CDR2 LQKENI. V gave up 6 bases and J gave up 1 base, with 12 bases separating them. The CDR3 length is 14 residues. In DNA form, the CDR3 reads TGTGCCAGCTCCCGCAGTTCAGGGAACACTGAAGCTTTCTTT. This sequence encodes CASSRSSGNTEAFF.

This clone was found a few times. V is TRBV6-1 and J is TRBJ1-1; perhaps TRBD1 as D (5 bases). In germline, CDR1 is MNHNS, CDR2 SASEGT. The germline V and J ends were trimmed by 2 bases and 3 bases, with 10 bases remaining between them. The CDR3 has 14 residues. Here the CDR3 reads CASSETAGYTEAFF. Written as DNA, the CDR3 is TGTGCCAGCAGTGAAACTGCAGGGTACACTGAAGCTTTCTTT.

The V and J genes are TRBV5-4 and TRBJ1-1, with D tentatively TRBD1 (6 bases). V lost 5 bases, J lost 4 bases, and 15 bases lay in between. CDR1 SGHNT and CDR2 YYREEE come from the germline V gene (reference sequence). The CDR3 has 14 amino acids. The CDR3, as DNA: TGTGCCAGCAGTTCAGGACAGATGGGCACTGAAGCTTTCTTT. Protein sequence: CASSSGQMGTEAFF.

The rearrangement joins TRBV11-2 to TRBJ2-7, with D possibly TRBD1 on 5 matching bases. Germline assignment: CDR1 SGHAT and CDR2 FQNNGV. CDR3 size: 15 residues. Trimming took off 1 base at V and 2 bases at J, with 12 bases between the two ends. In nucleotides, the CDR3 is TGTGCCAGCAGCTTAGGGACATCAGGGCCCTACGAGCAGTACTTC. Amino acid sequence: CASSLGTSGPYEQYF.

This chain uses TRBV5-1 with TRBJ2-3; TRBD1 aligns across 11 bases. The CDR3 runs 15 residues. Trimming at V came to 4 bases and at J to 4 bases, leaving 5 bases not matched to a gene. Per germline, CDR1 SGHRS and CDR2 YFSETQ. The CDR3 DNA sequence: TGCGCCAGCAGCCCAAGGACAGGGGGCGCAGATACGCAGTATTTT. Its protein is CASSPRTGGADTQYF.

This clone has a handful of counts. The chain links TRBV19 to TRBJ1-2; D is possibly TRBD1 (6 bases). The CDR3 spans 15 residues. Trimming stripped 5 bases from V and 2 bases from J, with 15 bases between. Per germline, CDR1 LNHDA and CDR2 SQIVND (reference sequence). The DNA for the CDR3 is TGTGCCAGTAGTGCCAAGGCCAGGGGAAACTATGGCTACACCTTC. This codes for CASSAKARGNYGYTF.

This chain uses TRBV3-1 (or the pseudogene TRBV3-2) with TRBJ1-2, with D uncertain. V was cut by 0 bases and J by 4 bases, with 12 bases left in between. There are 15 residues in the CDR3. CDR1 and CDR2 (germline): LGHDT, YNNKEL (reference sequence). The CDR3 sequence: CASSQELAGSYGYTF. Here the CDR3 DNA reads TGTGCCAGCAGCCAAGAGCTTGCGGGCTCCTATGGCTACACCTTC.

This clone was seen a handful of times. V and J are TRBV7-2 and TRBJ1-5, with D perhaps matching TRBD1 (6 bases). V was cut by 10 bases and J by 2 bases, with 12 bases left in between. CDR3 length equals 13 residues. In germline, CDR1 is SGHTA, CDR2 FQGNSA. Here the CDR3 DNA reads TGTGCCACCCAGGGGAGCGGCAATCAGCCCCAGCATTTT. This translates into CATQGSGNQPQHF.

V and J are TRBV30 and TRBJ1-4, with 8 bases fitting TRBD1. Germline values: CDR1 GTSNPN, CDR2 SVGIG (reference sequence). The CDR3 has 16 residues. V shed 0 bases and J 7 bases; nucleotides not matched to a gene: 10. The CDR3 DNA follows: TGTGCCTGGAGTGTCTCGACGACAGGGGAGTCTGAAAAACTGTTTTTT. As protein: CAWSVSTTGESEKLFF.

The chain combines TRBV7-2 with TRBJ1-4; D may be TRBD1 (5 bases). V gave up 0 bases and J gave up 8 bases, with 13 bases separating them. Germline CDR1 and CDR2: SGHTA and FQGNSA. There are 15 residues in the CDR3. The CDR3 DNA follows: TGTGCCAGCAGCTTAGCGCTCGGGGAGGGGGAAAAACTGTTTTTT. Residues: CASSLALGEGEKLFF.

The V call is TRBV19, the J call TRBJ2-2; TRBD1 aligns across 7 bases. The CDR3 has 19 amino acids. The V gene end was trimmed by 6 bases and the J gene end by 0 bases; junction bases not matched to a gene: 16. CDR1 is LNHDA, CDR2 SQIVND, per germline (reference sequence). The CDR3 coding sequence is TGTGCCAGTAGCCCATTCCCTCGGGACAGAGGATCGAACACCGGGGAGCTGTTTTTT. This translates into CASSPFPRDRGSNTGELFF.

For the CDR3, the DNA is TGTGCCAGCAGCCGGGACAGGGGGCAGTCAGGCGAGCAGTACTTC. Translating gives CASSRDRGQSGEQYF. The chain couples TRBV5-6 to TRBJ2-7; TRBD1 matches 12 bases. CDR1 and CDR2 (germline): SGHDT, YYEEEE. There are 15 residues in the CDR3. The junction had 8 bases not matched to a gene; V was cut back by 4 bases and J by 6 bases.

This chain links TRBV14 with TRBJ1-6, with 9 nucleotides matching TRBD1. Germline V gene sequence: CDR1 SGHDN, CDR2 FVKESK. The CDR3 totals 17 residues. Germline trimming cut 0 bases from V and 8 bases from J; bases unmatched to any gene: 8. The CDR3 DNA sequence: TGTGCCAGCAGCCAAGATACAGGGGGCAGTGGTTATTCACCCCTCCACTTT. Translation: CASSQDTGGSGYSPLHF.

The gene calls are TRBV9 and TRBJ2-2; TRBD1 is a possible D gene (5 bases). The V gene's germline CDR1 is SGDLS and CDR2 YYNGEE. The CDR3 is 15 amino acids. The V gene lost 0 bases and the J gene lost 8 bases, with 14 bases spanning the gap. CDR3: CASSVATPRTGELFF. In DNA, the CDR3 is TGTGCCAGCAGCGTAGCTACCCCGAGGACAGGGGAGCTGTTTTTT.

This chain uses TRBV16 with TRBJ1-1; 9 nucleotides align to TRBD1. The CDR3 covers 16 residues. Germline-derived CDR1 and CDR2 are KGHSY and FQNENV. Trimming removed 3 bases from V and 5 bases from J; junction bases left unmatched: 10. The CDR3 here is CASSHIPGQGNTEAFF. Here the CDR3 DNA reads TGTGCCAGCAGCCACATCCCGGGACAGGGTAATACTGAAGCTTTCTTT. The entire variable domain, with the rest obtained from reference TRBV16 and TRBJ1-1, is as follows: GEEVAQTPKHLVRGEGQKAKLYCAPIKGHSYVFWYQQVLKNEFKFLISFQNENVFDETGMPKERFSAKCLPNSPCSLEIQATKLEDSAVYFCASSHIPGQGNTEAFFGQGTRLTVV.

This clone was seen once. The J gene is TRBJ1-2, the V gene TRBV18; 7 positions agree with TRBD1. The CDR3 runs to 14 residues. CDR1 is KGHSH, CDR2 LQKENI, per germline. Losses at the gene ends were 4 bases for V and 4 bases for J; bases not matched to a gene: 6. This chain's CDR3 is CASSRFAGGYGYTF. The CDR3 DNA sequence: TGTGCCAGCTCACGCTTTGCAGGGGGCTATGGCTACACCTTC.

This chain uses TRBV7-9 with TRBJ2-4; 8 bases match TRBD1. V was clipped by 1 base and J by 1 base; unmatched bases: 3. The CDR3 is 16 residues long. Germline V gives CDR1 SEHNR, CDR2 FQNEAQ (reference sequence). CDR3 protein: CASSLGQGMAKNIQYF. CDR3 nucleotides: TGTGCCAGCAGCTTAGGACAGGGGATGGCCAAAAACATTCAGTACTTC.

J is TRBJ1-5 and V is TRBV15; D perhaps matches TRBD1 (5 bases). The germline V gene encodes CDR1 LNHNV and CDR2 YYDKDF (reference sequence). V dropped 5 bases and J dropped 6 bases, with 8 bases sitting between them. This CDR3 spans 12 amino acids. The CDR3 sequence: CATSGRAQPQHF. The CDR3 region has the DNA TGTGCCACCAGCGGCAGGGCTCAGCCCCAGCATTTT.